This T cell receptor beta chain was observed in a study of metastatic and nonmetastatic thyroid tumors. Overall study context: Blood and tumor or nodule tissue repertoires from malignant and benign thyroid patients were compared. Findings and caveats of the study: Relative to benign nodules, malignant thyroid tumors were reportedly characterized by significantly elevated TCR beta diversity in blood and tumor.

All patients were untreated before thyroid surgery. The CDR3 is made up of 12 amino acids. V shed 4 bases and J shed 0 bases, with 3 bases lying between them. From germline, CDR1 is SGHDT and CDR2 YYEEEE. This clone appeared many times. The antigen remains undetermined. TCRdb ran MiXCR on the PCR reads. The sample yields over 25,000 clones, 15% to 20% seen once. The receptor comes from a female donor with papillary thyroid cancer or a benign thyroid nodule (not recorded which). Some clones in this sample may be carry-over from other donors' samples. The chain uses TRBV5-6 and TRBJ2-3, with no clear D. The sequenced sample was blood. The CDR3 sequence is CASSASTDTQYF. For the CDR3, the DNA is TGTGCCAGCAGCGCTAGCACAGATACGCAGTATTTT.